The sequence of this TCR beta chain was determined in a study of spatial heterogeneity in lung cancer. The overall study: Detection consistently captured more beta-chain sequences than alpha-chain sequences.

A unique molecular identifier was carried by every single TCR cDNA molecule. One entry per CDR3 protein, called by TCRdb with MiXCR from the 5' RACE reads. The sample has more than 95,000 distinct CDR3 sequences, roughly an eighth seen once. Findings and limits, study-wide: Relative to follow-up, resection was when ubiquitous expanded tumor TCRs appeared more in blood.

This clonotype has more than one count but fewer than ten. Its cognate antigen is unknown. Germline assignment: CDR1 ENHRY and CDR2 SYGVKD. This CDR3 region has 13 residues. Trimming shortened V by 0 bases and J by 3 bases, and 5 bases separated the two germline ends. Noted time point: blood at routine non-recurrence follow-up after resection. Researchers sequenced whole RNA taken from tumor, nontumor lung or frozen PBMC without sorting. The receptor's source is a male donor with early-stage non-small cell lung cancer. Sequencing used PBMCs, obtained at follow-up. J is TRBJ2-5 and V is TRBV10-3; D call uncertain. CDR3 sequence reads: CAISESSEETQYF. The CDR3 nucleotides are TGTGCCATCAGTGAGTCTTCGGAAGAGACCCAGTACTTC.